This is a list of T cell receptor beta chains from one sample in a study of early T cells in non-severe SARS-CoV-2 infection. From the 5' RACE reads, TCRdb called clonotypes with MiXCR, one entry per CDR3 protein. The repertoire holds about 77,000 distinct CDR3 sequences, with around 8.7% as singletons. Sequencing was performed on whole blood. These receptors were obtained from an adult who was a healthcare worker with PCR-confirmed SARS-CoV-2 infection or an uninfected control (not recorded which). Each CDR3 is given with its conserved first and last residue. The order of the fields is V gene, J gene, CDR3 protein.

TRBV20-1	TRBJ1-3	CSAVGLSGNTIYF
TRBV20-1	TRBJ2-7	CSALDRGFHEQYF
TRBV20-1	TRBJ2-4	CSAVRGLAGVTKNIQYF
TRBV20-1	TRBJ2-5	CSARAAGPVRETQYF
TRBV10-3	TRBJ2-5	CAISGGRTEETQYF
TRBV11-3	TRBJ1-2	CASSPIEDTGGGYTF
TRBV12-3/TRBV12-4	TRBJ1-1	CASSFGMNTEAFF
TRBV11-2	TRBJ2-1	CASSSLFSGTSYNEQFF
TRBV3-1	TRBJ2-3	CASSQDLSTDTQYF
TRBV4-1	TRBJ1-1	CASSQIESSGQDEAFF
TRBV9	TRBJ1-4	CASSVGVQSEKLFF
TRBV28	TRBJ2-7	CASSDRDPRGYEQYF
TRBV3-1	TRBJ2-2	CASSQYRGTTGELFF
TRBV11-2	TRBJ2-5	CASSLLRTSGKGVTGETQYF
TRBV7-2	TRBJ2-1	CASSLGLNDEQFF
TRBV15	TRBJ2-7	CATSRGTSGSSYEQYF
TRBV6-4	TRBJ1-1	CASSYGRGTEAFF
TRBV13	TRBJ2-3	CASSLARGSDTQYF
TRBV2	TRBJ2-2	CASSETSGNTGELFF
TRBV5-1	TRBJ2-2	CASSQNLVGGELFF
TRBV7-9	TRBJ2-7	CASSHHLGSQHEQYF
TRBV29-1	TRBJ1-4	CSVGQGREKLFF
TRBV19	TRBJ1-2	CASSTQGGNGYTF
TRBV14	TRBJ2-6	CASSQGQTGVGANVLTF
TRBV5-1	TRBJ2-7	CASSLAAAGEQYF
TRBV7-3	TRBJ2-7	CASSLSGLISYEQYF
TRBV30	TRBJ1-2	CAWSALQGYTF
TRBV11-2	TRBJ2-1	CASSLSPRGPSYNEQFF
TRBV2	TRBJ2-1	CASSDLREKIRYNEQFF
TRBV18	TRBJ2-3	CASSRDPTGFFPSDTQYF
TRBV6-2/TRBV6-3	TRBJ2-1	CATKTGLGSSYNEQFF
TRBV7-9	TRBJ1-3	CAWKSSGNTIYF
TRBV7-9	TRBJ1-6	CASSLESGSGSPLHF
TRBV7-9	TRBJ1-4	CASSLGGQANEKLFF
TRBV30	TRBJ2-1	CAWSSYPHEQFF
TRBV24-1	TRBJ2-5	CAIGTSGQETQYF
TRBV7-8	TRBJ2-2	CASSTGSGELFF
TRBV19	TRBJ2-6	CASGTGGLSGANVLTF
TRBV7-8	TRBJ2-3	CASSLGTAGGPDPQYF
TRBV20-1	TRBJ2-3	CSGDRGDTQYF